These 18 T cell receptor beta chains were all obtained from the same sample, sequenced in a study of beta chain features in type 1 diabetes. Findings and limits, study-wide: Moderately but significantly shorter TCRB CDR3s were found in Type 1 diabetes patients in all four CD4+ subsets.

The sequenced template was cDNA made from the entire isolated RNA. Method: immunoSEQ multiplex PCR; TCRdb's copy keeps in-frame clones and lacks some. Of approximately 280,000 clones listed, approximately 15% are singletons. Antigens of these TCRs are unknown. Input material: naive CD4+ T cells from blood. These receptors originate from a man aged 18-30 years with type 1 diabetes.

Only a few counts were recorded for this clone. The CDR3 sequence is CASSSTGANSPLHF. The CDR3 nucleotides are TGTGCCAGCAGCTCGACAGGGGCTAATTCACCCCTCCACTTT. The chain carries TRBV9 and TRBJ1-6, with 8 bases that match TRBD1. This CDR3 region has 14 residues. CDR1 is SGDLS, CDR2 YYNGEE, per germline. V dropped 4 bases and J dropped 6; count of bases not matched to a gene: 3. The whole variable domain, remainder taken from reference TRBV9 and TRBJ1-6, is DSGVTQTPKHLITATGQRVTLRCSPRSGDLSVYWYQQSLDQGLQFLIQYYNGEERAKGNILERFSAQQFPDLHSELNLSSLELGDSALYFCASSSTGANSPLHFGNGTRLTVT.

This clone appeared a few times. V and J are TRBV7-9 and TRBJ2-7; 9 bases match TRBD1. The CDR3 loop spans 16 amino acids. CDR1 and CDR2 (germline): SEHNR, FQNEAQ (reference sequence). V was clipped by 1 base and J by 1 base; unmatched bases: 5. The CDR3 DNA sequence: TGTGCCAGCAGCTTAGGATCAGGGACAGGGTCCTACGAGCAGTACTTC. It is translated as CASSLGSGTGSYEQYF.

In its sample, this clone was seen a few times. This chain links TRBV5-1 with TRBJ1-4; D is perhaps TRBD1 (5 bases). Germline CDR1 is SGHRS and CDR2 is YFSETQ. The CDR3 extends over 15 amino acids. Trimming stripped 3 bases from V and 7 bases from J, with 16 bases between. In DNA, the CDR3 is TGCGCCAGCAGCTACTTCAGGGCAGAGAGTGAAAAACTGTTTTTT. Amino acid sequence: CASSYFRAESEKLFF.

This clone came up a few times. The rearrangement joins TRBV10-3 to TRBJ2-1; 8 bases agree with TRBD1. This CDR3 region has 13 residues. The V and J ends lost 8 bases and 8 bases, in that order; junction bases with no gene match: 8. Germline CDR1 reads ENHRY; CDR2 reads SYGVKD. In DNA form, the CDR3 reads TGTGCCATCTCAAGGACAGGGTCCCATGAGCAGTTCTTC. Translation gives CAISRTGSHEQFF.

This clone was seen more than once but under ten times. The V and J genes are TRBV7-9 and TRBJ2-7; 8 bases are a match to TRBD1. This CDR3 is built from 16 residues. The V gene's germline CDR1 is SEHNR and CDR2 FQNEAQ (reference sequence). Germline trimming cut 2 bases from V and 4 bases from J; bases unmatched to any gene: 10. The CDR3 protein is CASSLYSGQVFYEQYF. DNA of the CDR3: TGTGCCAGCAGCTTATACTCGGGACAGGTCTTTTACGAGCAGTACTTC.

The chain is built from TRBV28 and TRBJ1-2; 7 bases agree with TRBD1. The CDR3 consists of 14 residues. The junction had 8 bases not matched to a gene; V was cut back by 10 bases and J by 0 bases. From germline, CDR1 is MDHEN and CDR2 SYDVKM. CDR3 sequence reads: CAINPGTANYGYTF. The CDR3 DNA reads as TGTGCCATCAATCCCGGGACAGCTAACTATGGCTACACCTTC.

The rearrangement uses TRBV6-1 and TRBJ2-1; 8 bases line up with TRBD2. V shed 6 bases, J shed 6 bases, and the junction held 7 bases outside the gene matches. The CDR3 loop spans 14 amino acids. Germline loops: CDR1 MNHNS, CDR2 SASEGT. CDR3 in DNA: TGTGCCAGCAGGGTAGGACTAGCTACCAATGAGCAGTTCTTC. This translates into CASRVGLATNEQFF.

This clone appeared a few times. The J gene is TRBJ2-5, the V gene TRBV10-3; D gene uncertain. CDR3 length equals 11 residues. Trimming pared 6 bases from V and 2 bases from J, leaving 4 bases between. CDR1 and CDR2 from the germline V gene are ENHRY and SYGVKD. The CDR3 DNA is TGTGCCATCAGCCAACAAGAGACCCAGTACTTC. Translated: CAISQQETQYF.

This clone was observed a few times. The V gene is TRBV11-2, the J gene TRBJ1-1; 8 bases are shared with TRBD1. The CDR3 loop spans 16 amino acids. Germline loops: CDR1 SGHAT, CDR2 FQNNGV. After removal of 5 bases from V and 1 base from J, the junction contained 9 bases not matched to a gene. CDR3 sequence reads: CASSPRTGRGNTEAFF. In nucleotides, the CDR3 is TGTGCCAGCAGCCCTCGGACAGGGAGGGGGAACACTGAAGCTTTCTTT.

The V and J genes are TRBV30 and TRBJ2-1; 9 bases are shared with TRBD2. Losses at the gene ends were 3 bases for V and 5 bases for J; bases not matched to a gene: 5. Germline V CDR1 and CDR2: GTSNPN, SVGIG (reference sequence). CDR3 length: 14 residues. CDR3 loop: CAWRGTSRHNEQFF. CDR3 DNA: TGTGCCTGGAGAGGGACTAGCCGGCACAATGAGCAGTTCTTC.

This clone has only a few counts. J is TRBJ2-6 and V is TRBV7-9, with D unclear. This CDR3 has 15 residues. Germline lookup yields CDR1 SEHNR and CDR2 FQNEAQ (reference sequence). Trimming removed 2 bases from V and 2 bases from J, with 7 bases in between. In DNA, the CDR3 is TGTGCCAGCAGCTTAAGAAACACTGGGGCCAACGTCCTGACTTTC. Translation: CASSLRNTGANVLTF.

V and J are TRBV6-5 and TRBJ2-2, with D possibly being TRBD2 (5 bases). The CDR3 has 15 residues. Germline-derived CDR1 and CDR2 are MNHEY and SVGAGI. V was shortened by 5 bases and J by 5 bases, with 15 bases between the two germline ends. The CDR3 region has the DNA TGTGCCAGCAGTCGTCAGCGGAGCGGAACCGGGGAGCTGTTTTTT. It is translated as CASSRQRSGTGELFF.

The J gene is TRBJ2-7, the V gene TRBV7-2; D might be TRBD1 (7 bases). The germline gives CDR1 SGHTA, CDR2 FQGNSA. V was shortened by 4 bases and J by 2 bases, with 21 bases between the two germline ends. The CDR3 runs 17 residues. DNA of the CDR3: TGTGCCAGCAGCTCCGGAGGGGGCGGATTAGCGGCCTACGAGCAGTACTTC. This translates into CASSSGGGGLAAYEQYF.

This clone was seen a few times. V and J are TRBV2 and TRBJ2-7; D might be TRBD1 (6 bases). Germline assignment: CDR1 SNHLY and CDR2 FYNNEI. The CDR3 runs 12 residues. With 4 bases removed from V and 12 bases from J, the gap between germline ends came to 16 bases. CDR3 sequence reads: CASSGYGTMPYF. CDR3 in DNA: TGTGCCAGCAGTGGATACGGGACAATGCCGTACTTC.

This clone was seen a few times. J is TRBJ2-3 and V is TRBV6-1, with 11 bases matching TRBD2. Trimming removed 4 bases from V and 0 bases from J; junction bases left unmatched: 3. The CDR3 totals 16 residues. Per germline, CDR1 MNHNS and CDR2 SASEGT. The CDR3 loop reads CASSARLAGSTDTQYF. DNA of the CDR3: TGTGCCAGCAGTGCAAGACTAGCGGGGAGCACAGATACGCAGTATTTT.

This clone appeared a few times. This chain connects TRBV19 to TRBJ2-2; possible D gene TRBD1, 6 bases. Germline CDR1 reads LNHDA; CDR2 reads SQIVND (reference sequence). V lost 6 bases, J lost 3 bases, and 17 bases lay in between. This CDR3 spans 16 amino acids. CDR3 protein: CASRTTGSTYTGELFF. CDR3 coding DNA: TGTGCCAGTAGGACCACAGGGTCGACGTACACCGGGGAGCTGTTTTTT.

A few counts support this clone. CDR3 sequence: CASRPSGTYEQYF. CDR3 DNA: TGCGCCAGCAGGCCTAGCGGAACCTACGAGCAGTACTTC. The J gene is TRBJ2-7, the V gene TRBV5-1; 7 bases are shared with TRBD2. With V trimmed by 5 bases and J by 2 bases, 4 bases remained unmatched. CDR3 length equals 13 residues. Germline CDR1 SGHRS, CDR2 YFSETQ.

The V call is TRBV28, the J call TRBJ2-1, with 13 bases lining up with TRBD2. Per the germline V gene, CDR1 is MDHEN and CDR2 is SYDVKM. V dropped 6 bases and J dropped 0; count of bases not matched to a gene: 11. This CDR3 comprises 19 residues. Here the CDR3 reads CASSRGLAGAGDSYNEQFF. In nucleotides, the CDR3 is TGTGCCAGCAGCCGAGGACTAGCGGGAGCAGGGGACTCCTACAATGAGCAGTTCTTC.